These T cell receptor beta chains were read from a single sample in a study of response to subunit inactivated influenza vaccine. Using its own MiXCR run on the RT-PCR reads, TCRdb lists one record per CDR3 protein. The table includes 860,000 or so distinct CDR3 sequences, 21% detected once. This sample comprised PBMCs from blood, obtained more than 4 days after vaccination. The origin of the receptors is a man in his fifties who received an inactivated influenza vaccine. Each CDR3 is given with its conserved first and last residue. D genes are given only for firm matches. Expanded clones are given a class, and other clones once, few, many or no size at all.

-,-,TRBJ1-2,TRBV5-1,TGCGCCAGCAGCTTGACCCAAGGGGTCGTAGAAGGCTACACCTTC,CASSLTQGVVEGYTF
-,TRBD2,TRBJ2-1,TRBV28,TGTGCCAGCGTATCAGCGGGAGGGATCCTCAATGAGCAGTTCTTC,CASVSAGGILNEQFF
-,-,TRBJ1-1,TRBV4-1,TGCGCCAGCAGCCAAGGTTTGGGCATGAACACTGAAGCTTTCTTT,CASSQGLGMNTEAFF
-,TRBD2,TRBJ2-5,TRBV7-7,TGTGCTAGCAGCCCAGGACTAGCGGGGCCGTTAGAGACCCAGTACTTC,CASSPGLAGPLETQYF
-,TRBD1,TRBJ2-1,TRBV6-6,TGTGCCAGCAGTTACGAGGACAGGGGGCACCTCTTC,CASSYEDRGHLF
many,-,TRBJ2-1,TRBV12-3/TRBV12-4,TGTGCCAGCAGGGCCTCAGGACGGGGTGATGAGCAGTTCTTC,CASRASGRGDEQFF
-,TRBD1,TRBJ2-7,TRBV27,TGTGCCAGCAGTTTTCTCGGGACAGGCTCCTACGAGCAGTACTTC,CASSFLGTGSYEQYF
-,TRBD2,TRBJ2-1,TRBV6-2/TRBV6-3,TGTGCCAGCAGGGGTACTAGCGAGGTTGAGCAGTTCTTC,CASRGTSEVEQFF
-,TRBD1,TRBJ2-7,TRBV2,TGTGCCAGGGGGACAGTCTCCTACGAGCAGTACTTC,CARGTVSYEQYF
few,TRBD1,TRBJ1-1,TRBV12-3/TRBV12-4,TGTGCCAGCAGGGTGGGACAGGGGATGAACACTGAAGCTTTCTTT,CASRVGQGMNTEAFF
-,TRBD1,TRBJ2-6,TRBV7-6,TGTGCCAGCAGCGGTGACAGGGCTGGGGCCAACGTCCTGACTTTC,CASSGDRAGANVLTF
-,-,TRBJ2-3,TRBV4-3,TGCGCCAGCAGCCAGGACTTGGGACTGCTCGCCGATACGCAGTATTTT,CASSQDLGLLADTQYF
many,-,TRBJ2-1,TRBV20-1,TGCAGTGCTCGGATGGTAGCGGAGCAGTTCTTC,CSARMVAEQFF
-,TRBD2,TRBJ2-1,TRBV3-1,TGTGCCAGCAGCCAAGACGGGGGGGGTGAGCAGTTCTTC,CASSQDGGGEQFF
-,TRBD1,TRBJ1-1,TRBV10-3,TGTGCCATCAGTGAGTCGGAGACAGGGGCAAGGGATGAAGCTTTCTTT,CAISESETGARDEAFF
-,-,TRBJ2-3,TRBV21-1,TGTGCCAGCAGCAAAAGGGGAGGCTCGTCAGAGCACACAGATACGCAGTATTTT,CASSKRGGSSEHTDTQYF
few,-,TRBJ2-1,TRBV12-3/TRBV12-4,TGTGCCAGCAGTAAGGACATAGAGCAGTTCTTC,CASSKDIEQFF
-,-,TRBJ2-5,TRBV10-2,TGCGCCAGCAGTGAGCCGGGGGCGGGGGAGACCCAGTACTTC,CASSEPGAGETQYF
few,TRBD2,TRBJ2-3,TRBV6-2/TRBV6-3,TGTGCCAGCAGTTACTCACTAGCGGGAGGGTCAGATACGCAGTATTTT,CASSYSLAGGSDTQYF
few,TRBD1,TRBJ1-2,TRBV4-3,TGCGCCAGCAGCCAAGACTTTGGACAGGAGGGCTACACCTTC,CASSQDFGQEGYTF
-,-,TRBJ2-5,TRBV4-3,TGCGCCAGCAGCCAAGATCTTTTGTCGGCGGAGACCCAGTACTTC,CASSQDLLSAETQYF
few,-,TRBJ2-7,TRBV20-1,TGCAGTGCTAGAGGCCGGGGGTTATCCTACGAGCAGTACTTC,CSARGRGLSYEQYF
-,TRBD2,TRBJ2-3,TRBV29-1,TGCAGCGTTGGTGGGAGGGCTCTCAATACGCAGTATTTT,CSVGGRALNTQYF
few,-,TRBJ2-7,TRBV21-1,TGTGCCAGCAGCAAAACGGACCCCAGCTCCTACGAGCAGTACTTC,CASSKTDPSSYEQYF
few,-,TRBJ2-2,TRBV7-8,TGTGCCAGCAGCTTAGGGGGGGCGCAGGGGGAGCTGTTTTTT,CASSLGGAQGELFF
-,TRBD1,TRBJ1-2,TRBV20-1,TGCAGTGCCCAGACAGGGGGCTATGGCTACACCTTC,CSAQTGGYGYTF
-,-,TRBJ2-2,TRBV20-1,TGCAGTGCTAGAGTTGGGTTGACCACCGGGGAGCTGTTTTTT,CSARVGLTTGELFF
-,TRBD1,TRBJ1-6,TRBV7-6,TGTGCCAGCAGCGCCACACAGGGGGCACCCCTCCACTTT,CASSATQGAPLHF
few,TRBD2,TRBJ2-3,TRBV10-3,TGTGCCATCAGTGAGTCTGGCGGGAGGGCTTCTGGCACAGATACGCAGTATTTT,CAISESGGRASGTDTQYF
many,-,TRBJ2-6,TRBV29-1,TGCAGCGCCGAGGGGATCTCTGGGGCCAACGTCCTGACTTTC,CSAEGISGANVLTF
few,TRBD2,TRBJ2-1,TRBV5-1,TGCGCCAGCAGCTCGTTAGCGGGGGGCACCAATGAGCAGTTCTTC,CASSSLAGGTNEQFF
many,-,TRBJ1-1,TRBV3-1,TGCGCCAGCAGCCAAGCCGGGAACACTGAAGCTTTCTTT,CASSQAGNTEAFF